This is a list of T cell receptor beta chains from one sample in a study of cytomegalovirus exposure and HLA in healthy donors. Profiling relied on immunoSEQ multiplex PCR, and the TCRdb table lists in-frame clones only, not all of them. The sample yields 150,000 to 200,000 clones, roughly three quarters seen once. The sequenced sample was PBMCs. Every receptor here comes from a man aged 35 to 55 in good health and CMV-seropositive. The CDR3 runs from the conserved cysteine through the conserved F or W. The D gene is left open where the match is weak. The listing skips clone size in some rows; elsewhere it reads once, few, many or a size class.

. | TRBJ1-5 | TRBV19 | TRBD1 | TGTGCCAGTAGTTCGGCGGGACAGATACATTTT | CASSSAGQIHF
. | TRBJ1-4 | TRBV9 | . | TGTGCCAGCAGCGTAGGAAGGGCGACAGCCTCTAATGAAAAACTGTTTTTT | CASSVGRATASNEKLFF
once | TRBJ1-2 | TRBV7-9 | TRBD1 | TGTGCCAGCAGGCCAACAGGACAGGGCAACTATGGCTACACCTTC | CASRPTGQGNYGYTF
. | TRBJ2-7 | TRBV5-1 | TRBD1 | TGCGCCAGCAGCCTAACCCTCACAGGGGCTGGGGAGCAGTACTTC | CASSLTLTGAGEQYF
. | TRBJ2-1 | TRBV6-6 | . | TGTGCCAGCAGTCCGACTAGTATAAGCAATGAGCAGTTCTTC | CASSPTSISNEQFF
. | TRBJ2-1 | TRBV5-6 | TRBD1 | TGTGCCAGCAGCTTAGGTCAGGGGGCGTTCAATGAGCAGTTCTTC | CASSLGQGAFNEQFF
. | TRBJ2-1 | TRBV7-2 | . | TGTGCCAGCAGCCCTTACACCCGCTCCTACAATGAGCAGTTCTTC | CASSPYTRSYNEQFF
. | TRBJ1-3 | TRBV9 | . | TGTGCCAGCAGCGGCGTAGGAGCGCTCTCTGGAAACACCATATATTTT | CASSGVGALSGNTIYF
. | TRBJ2-1 | TRBV7-2 | TRBD2 | TGTGCCAGCAGCTTAAGCGGGGCTGGGAATGAGCAGTTCTTC | CASSLSGAGNEQFF
. | TRBJ2-7 | TRBV19 | . | TGTGCCAGTAGTATGTTCGCGGGGTATGAGCAGTACTTC | CASSMFAGYEQYF
. | TRBJ1-3 | TRBV9 | . | TGTGCCAGCAGCGCGGCAGGGGTCTCTGGAAACACCATATATTTT | CASSAAGVSGNTIYF
few | TRBJ1-5 | TRBV5-1 | . | TGCGCCAGCAGCTTGGACAGGGAGAATCAGCCCCAGCATTTT | CASSLDRENQPQHF
. | TRBJ2-1 | TRBV29-1 | . | TGCAGCGTTTCACCCGGGAACTACAATGAGCAGTTCTTC | CSVSPGNYNEQFF
. | TRBJ2-4 | TRBV27 | TRBD1 | TGTGCCAGCAGTCCCATGGGAGGACAGGGGTATTCCAAAAACATTCAGTACTTC | CASSPMGGQGYSKNIQYF
few | TRBJ2-2 | TRBV7-6 | . | TGTGCCAGCAGCCCCCAGGGGGGAATCGGGGAGCTGTTTTTT | CASSPQGGIGELFF
few | TRBJ2-7 | TRBV6-5 | . | TGTGCCAGCAGTTACGGACTTATCTCCTACGAGCAGTACTTC | CASSYGLISYEQYF
. | TRBJ1-2 | TRBV7-9 | TRBD1 | TGTGCCAGCAGCCAGACAGGGGGGTTTAACTATGGCTACACCTTC | CASSQTGGFNYGYTF
. | TRBJ2-1 | TRBV6-5 | . | TGTGCCAGCAGTTTTACAGGGACGGGCAATGAGCAGTTCTTC | CASSFTGTGNEQFF
once | TRBJ2-5 | TRBV19 | . | TGTGCCAGTAGTACGGTGGGGGGTCAAGAGACCCAGTACTTC | CASSTVGGQETQYF
. | TRBJ2-5 | TRBV15 | TRBD2 | TGTGCCACCAGCCTAGGGCGGGGGGGAGGGACCCAGTACTTC | CATSLGRGGGTQYF
. | TRBJ2-1 | TRBV9 | TRBD1 | TGTGCCAGCAGCGTAGGACAGGGGGCTTACAATGAGCAGTTCTTC | CASSVGQGAYNEQFF
few | TRBJ1-2 | TRBV7-8 | . | TGTGCCAGCAGCTTCCAGAACTATGGCTACACCTTC | CASSFQNYGYTF
. | TRBJ2-1 | TRBV27 | . | TGTGCCAGCAGTTTAGGTATCAGCTCCTACAATGAGCAGTTCTTC | CASSLGISSYNEQFF
. | TRBJ1-6 | TRBV9 | . | TGTGCCAGCAGCCCCCTACAGGGAAACGGTAATTCACCCCTCCACTTT | CASSPLQGNGNSPLHF
. | TRBJ2-2 | TRBV9 | TRBD2 | TGTGCCAGCCGCTCCCACGGGGGGGGAACCGGGGAGCTGTTTTTT | CASRSHGGGTGELFF
. | TRBJ1-4 | TRBV4-2 | TRBD1 | TGTGCCAGCAGCGTAACCGGGACAGGGGGATCAAAGGGGGAAAAACTGTTTTTT | CASSVTGTGGSKGEKLFF
. | TRBJ1-1 | TRBV5-4 | TRBD1 | TGTGCCAGCAGCAAAATGACCGGGACAGGTAACACTGAAGCTTTCTTT | CASSKMTGTGNTEAFF
. | TRBJ1-4 | TRBV7-2 | TRBD1 | TGTGCCAGCAGCTTGGCAAGGGGGCCCCATGAAAAACTGTTTTTT | CASSLARGPHEKLFF
. | TRBJ1-3 | TRBV7-2 | . | TGTGCCAGCAGCTTAGCGATAGGGGGCTCTGGAAACACCATATATTTT | CASSLAIGGSGNTIYF
. | TRBJ2-5 | TRBV6-6 | . | TGTGCCAGCAGTAACAGGGTCGTCGAGACCCAGTACTTC | CASSNRVVETQYF
few | TRBJ2-5 | TRBV21-1 | . | TGTGCCAGCAGCAACGGGACTAGCGGGGTTAAGACCCAGTACTTC | CASSNGTSGVKTQYF
. | TRBJ2-5 | TRBV10-3 | TRBD1 | TGTGCCATCAGTGAGTACTCAGGGGGCCAAGAGCAGTACTTC | CAISEYSGGQEQYF
. | TRBJ2-3 | TRBV30 | . | TGTGCCTGGAGCCGAGGGAAAGTCGCAGATACGCAGTATTTT | CAWSRGKVADTQYF
. | TRBJ1-2 | TRBV19 | . | TGTGCCAGTAGTATAGTGCGGACAGAGGATGGCTACACCTTC | CASSIVRTEDGYTF
once | TRBJ2-7 | TRBV30 | . | TGTGCCTGGAGACGGGCAGGGGGGTCCGAGCAGTACTTC | CAWRRAGGSEQYF
. | TRBJ2-1 | TRBV5-1 | . | TGCGCCAGCAGCTTCGGCGGAGGGATCAATGAGCAGTTCTTC | CASSFGGGINEQFF
. | TRBJ2-1 | TRBV30 | TRBD2 | TGTGCCTGGAGTACGGGACTAGCGGACAATGAGCAGTTCTTC | CAWSTGLADNEQFF